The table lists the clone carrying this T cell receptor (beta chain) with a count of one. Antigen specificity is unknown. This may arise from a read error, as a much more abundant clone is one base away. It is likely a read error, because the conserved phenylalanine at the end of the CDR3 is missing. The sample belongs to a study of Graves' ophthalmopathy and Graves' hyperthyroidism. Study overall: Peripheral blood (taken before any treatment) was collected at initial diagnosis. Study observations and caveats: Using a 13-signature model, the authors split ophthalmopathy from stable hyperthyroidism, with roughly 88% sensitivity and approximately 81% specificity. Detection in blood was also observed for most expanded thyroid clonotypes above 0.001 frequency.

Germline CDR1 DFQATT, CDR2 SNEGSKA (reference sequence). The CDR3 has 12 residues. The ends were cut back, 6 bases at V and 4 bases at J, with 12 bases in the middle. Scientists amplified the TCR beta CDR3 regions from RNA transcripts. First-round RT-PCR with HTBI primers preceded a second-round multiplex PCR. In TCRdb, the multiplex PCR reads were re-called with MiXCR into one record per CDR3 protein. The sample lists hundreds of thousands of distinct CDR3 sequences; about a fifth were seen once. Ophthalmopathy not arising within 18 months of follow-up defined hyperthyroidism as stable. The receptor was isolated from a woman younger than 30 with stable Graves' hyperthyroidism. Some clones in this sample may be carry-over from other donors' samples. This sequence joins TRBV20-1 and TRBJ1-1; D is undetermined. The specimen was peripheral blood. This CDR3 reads CSAARRGTEAFV. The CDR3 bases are TGCAGTGCCGCGCGCCGTGGCACTGAAGCTTTCGTT.